Listed below are T cell receptor beta chains from one sample, sequenced in a study of cytomegalovirus exposure and HLA in healthy donors. Sequencing used immunoSEQ multiplex PCR; TCRdb keeps in-frame clones, though not all of them. The top ten clones hold around 11% of a sample with 200,000 to 300,000 clones, roughly 90% of them seen once. The sample comprised PBMCs. Every receptor here comes from a man between 18 and 35 years old in good health and CMV-seropositive. The CDR3 runs from the conserved cysteine through the conserved F or W. D genes are given only for firm matches. A row's size may be missing; if present it is once, few, many or a size class.

d_gene	v_gene	abundance	j_gene	CDR3nt	CDR3aa
TRBD2	TRBV27	NA	TRBJ2-2	TGTGCCAGCAGTTTATGGGGACTAGCGAGGAACACCGGGGAGCTGTTTTTT	CASSLWGLARNTGELFF
TRBD2	TRBV2	NA	TRBJ2-1	TGTGCCAGCATCCCAAGCGGGACCTACAATGAGCAGTTCTTC	CASIPSGTYNEQFF
NA	TRBV6-5	NA	TRBJ1-4	TGTGCCAGCAGTTACTCGTACAGGGCTGGAGAAAAACTGTTTTTT	CASSYSYRAGEKLFF
NA	TRBV4-2	NA	TRBJ2-6	TGTGCCAGCAGCCAAGATCGGCAGGCCGATTACTCTGGGGCCAACGTCCTGACTTTC	CASSQDRQADYSGANVLTF
NA	TRBV7-3	NA	TRBJ2-7	TGTGCCAGCAGCTTCCAGGGACCCTCCGAGCAGTACTTC	CASSFQGPSEQYF
NA	TRBV29-1	NA	TRBJ1-2	TGCAGCGTTGAACATAACTATGGCTACACCTTC	CSVEHNYGYTF
NA	TRBV4-2	few	TRBJ2-7	TGTGCCAGCAGCCAAGCGGTTGGGGGTCTCGAGCAGTACTTC	CASSQAVGGLEQYF
NA	TRBV10-3	once	TRBJ2-1	TGTGCCATCAGTGACCGGCTGTTACAGTTCTTC	CAISDRLLQFF
TRBD1	TRBV27	NA	TRBJ2-7	TGTGCCAGCAGTTCCCTCCTAGGGACAGGGCTCCGCGAGCAGTACTTC	CASSSLLGTGLREQYF
TRBD1	TRBV7-2	many	TRBJ1-3	TGTGCCAGCAGCTTATTGACAGGGGGCAGCTCTGGAAACACCATATATTTT	CASSLLTGGSSGNTIYF